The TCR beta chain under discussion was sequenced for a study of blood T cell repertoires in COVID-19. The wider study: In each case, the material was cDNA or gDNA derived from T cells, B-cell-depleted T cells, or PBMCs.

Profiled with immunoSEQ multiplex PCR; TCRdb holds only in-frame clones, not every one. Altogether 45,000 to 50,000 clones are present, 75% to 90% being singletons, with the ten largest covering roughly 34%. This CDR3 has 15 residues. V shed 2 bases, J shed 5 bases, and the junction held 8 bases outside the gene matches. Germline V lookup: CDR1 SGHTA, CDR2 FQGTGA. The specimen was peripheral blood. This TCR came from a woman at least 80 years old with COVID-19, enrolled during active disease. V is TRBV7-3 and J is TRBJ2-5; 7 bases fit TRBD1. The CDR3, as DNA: TGTGCCAGCAGCTTAGAGGGGGCTCAGGGGGAGACCCAGTACTTC. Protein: CASSLEGAQGETQYF.